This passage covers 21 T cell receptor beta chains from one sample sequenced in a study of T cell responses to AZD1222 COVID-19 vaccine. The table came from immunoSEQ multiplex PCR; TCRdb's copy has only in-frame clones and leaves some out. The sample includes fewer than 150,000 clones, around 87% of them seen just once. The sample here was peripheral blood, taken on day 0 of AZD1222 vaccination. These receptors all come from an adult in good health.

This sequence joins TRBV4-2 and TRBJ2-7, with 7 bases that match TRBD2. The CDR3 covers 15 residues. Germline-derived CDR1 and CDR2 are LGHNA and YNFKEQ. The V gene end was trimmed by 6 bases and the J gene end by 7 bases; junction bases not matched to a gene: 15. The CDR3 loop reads CASSPGEGMKREQYF. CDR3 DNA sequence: TGTGCCAGCAGTCCCGGGGAGGGGATGAAGAGGGAGCAGTACTTC.

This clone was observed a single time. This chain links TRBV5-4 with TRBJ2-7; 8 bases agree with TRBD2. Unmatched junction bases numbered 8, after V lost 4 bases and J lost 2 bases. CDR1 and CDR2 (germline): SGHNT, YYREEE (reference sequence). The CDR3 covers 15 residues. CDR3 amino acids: CASSPERAGAYEQYF. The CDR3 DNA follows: TGTGCCAGCAGCCCGGAGCGAGCGGGGGCCTACGAGCAGTACTTC.

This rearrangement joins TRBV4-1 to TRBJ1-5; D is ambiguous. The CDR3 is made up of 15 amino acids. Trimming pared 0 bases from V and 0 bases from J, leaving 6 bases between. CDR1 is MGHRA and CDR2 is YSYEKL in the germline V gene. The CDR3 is CASSQDAVSNQPQHF. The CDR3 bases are TGCGCCAGCAGCCAAGATGCGGTTAGCAATCAGCCCCAGCATTTT.

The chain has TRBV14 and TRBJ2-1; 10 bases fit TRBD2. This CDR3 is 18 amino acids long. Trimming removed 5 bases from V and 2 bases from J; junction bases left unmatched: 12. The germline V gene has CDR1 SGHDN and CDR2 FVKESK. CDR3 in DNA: TGTGCCAGCAGCGGATTTTTTAGCGGGGGGACCACCTACAATGAGCAGTTCTTC. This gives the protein CASSGFFSGGTTYNEQFF.

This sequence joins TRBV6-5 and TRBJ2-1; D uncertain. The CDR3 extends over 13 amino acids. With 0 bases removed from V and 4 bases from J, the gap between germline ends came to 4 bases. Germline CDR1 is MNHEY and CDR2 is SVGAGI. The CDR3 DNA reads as TGTGCCAGCAGTTACTCCATTTACAATGAGCAGTTCTTC. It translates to CASSYSIYNEQFF.

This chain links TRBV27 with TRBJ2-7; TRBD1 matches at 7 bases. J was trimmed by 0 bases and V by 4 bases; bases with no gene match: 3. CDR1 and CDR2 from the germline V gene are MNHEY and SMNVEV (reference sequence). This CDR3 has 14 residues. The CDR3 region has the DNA TGTGCCAGCAGTTGGTCAGGGGGCTCCTACGAGCAGTACTTC. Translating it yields CASSWSGGSYEQYF.

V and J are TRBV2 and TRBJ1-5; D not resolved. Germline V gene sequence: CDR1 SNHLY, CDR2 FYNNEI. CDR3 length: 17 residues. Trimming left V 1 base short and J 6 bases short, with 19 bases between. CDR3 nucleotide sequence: TGTGCCAGCAGTGAAGGGAAGTATCGAGGGTCCAGTCAGCCCCAGCATTTT. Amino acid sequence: CASSEGKYRGSSQPQHF.

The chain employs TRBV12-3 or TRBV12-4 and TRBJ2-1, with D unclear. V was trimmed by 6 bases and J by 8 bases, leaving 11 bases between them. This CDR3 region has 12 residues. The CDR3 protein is CASSLGSDEQFF. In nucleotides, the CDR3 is TGTGCCAGCAGCCTAGGGTCCGATGAGCAGTTCTTC.

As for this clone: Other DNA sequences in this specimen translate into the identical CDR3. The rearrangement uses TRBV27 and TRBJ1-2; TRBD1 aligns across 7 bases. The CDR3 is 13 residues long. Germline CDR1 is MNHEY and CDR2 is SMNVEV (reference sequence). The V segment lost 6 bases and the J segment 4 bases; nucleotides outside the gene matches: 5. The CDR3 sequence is CASRLQGTYGYTF. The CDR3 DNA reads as TGTGCCAGCAGACTACAGGGGACCTATGGCTACACCTTC.

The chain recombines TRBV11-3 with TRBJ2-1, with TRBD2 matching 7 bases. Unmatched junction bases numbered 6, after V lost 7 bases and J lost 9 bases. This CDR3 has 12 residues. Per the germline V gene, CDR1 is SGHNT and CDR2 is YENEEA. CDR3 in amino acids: CASTSRGGEQFF. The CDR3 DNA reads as TGTGCCAGCACCTCCCGCGGGGGTGAGCAGTTCTTC.

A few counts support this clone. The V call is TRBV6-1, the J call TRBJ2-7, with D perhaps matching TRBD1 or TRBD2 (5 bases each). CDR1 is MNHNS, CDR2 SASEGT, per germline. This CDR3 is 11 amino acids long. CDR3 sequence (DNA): TGTGCCAGCAGTGAATGGGGATCCAGGGAGGTC. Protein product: CASSEWGSREV.

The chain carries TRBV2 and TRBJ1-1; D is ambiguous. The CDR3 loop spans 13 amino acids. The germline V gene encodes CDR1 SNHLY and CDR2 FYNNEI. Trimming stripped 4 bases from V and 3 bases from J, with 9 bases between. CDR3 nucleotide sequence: TGTGCCAGCAGTGTGCGGGAGGACACTGAAGCTTTCTTT. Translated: CASSVREDTEAFF.

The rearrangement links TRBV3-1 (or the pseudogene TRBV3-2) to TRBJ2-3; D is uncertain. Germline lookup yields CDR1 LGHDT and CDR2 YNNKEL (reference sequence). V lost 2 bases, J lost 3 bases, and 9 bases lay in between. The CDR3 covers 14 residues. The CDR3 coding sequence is TGTGCCAGCAGCCAAATCAGCTGGACAGATACGCAGTATTTT. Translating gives CASSQISWTDTQYF.

The CDR3 spells CASSLGSGAQRTEAFF. As DNA, the CDR3 is TGTGCCAGCAGCTTGGGTAGCGGCGCTCAGAGGACTGAAGCTTTCTTT. This rearrangement joins TRBV5-8 to TRBJ1-1, with D hard to call. CDR3 length: 16 amino acids. V was cut by 0 bases and J by 5 bases, with 17 bases left in between. Per germline, CDR1 SGHTS and CDR2 YDEGEE.

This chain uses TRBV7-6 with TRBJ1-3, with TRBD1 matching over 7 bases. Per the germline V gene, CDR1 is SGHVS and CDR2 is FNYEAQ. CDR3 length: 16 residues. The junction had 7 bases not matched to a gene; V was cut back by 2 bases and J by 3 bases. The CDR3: CASSLYSAGGGNTIYF. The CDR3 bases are TGTGCCAGCAGCTTATATTCCGCAGGGGGTGGAAACACCATATATTTT.

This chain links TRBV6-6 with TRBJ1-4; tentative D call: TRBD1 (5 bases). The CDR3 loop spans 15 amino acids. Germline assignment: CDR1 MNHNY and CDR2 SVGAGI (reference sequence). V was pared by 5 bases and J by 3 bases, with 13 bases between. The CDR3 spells CASSRATGANEKLFF. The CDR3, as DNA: TGTGCCAGCAGTCGAGCGACGGGGGCTAATGAAAAACTGTTTTTT.

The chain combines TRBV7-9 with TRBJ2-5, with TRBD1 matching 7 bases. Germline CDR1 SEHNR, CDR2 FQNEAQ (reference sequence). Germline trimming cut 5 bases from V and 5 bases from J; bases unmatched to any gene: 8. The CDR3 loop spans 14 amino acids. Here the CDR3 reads CASSRTGKRETQYF. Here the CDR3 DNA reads TGTGCCAGCAGCCGGACAGGCAAACGGGAGACCCAGTACTTC.

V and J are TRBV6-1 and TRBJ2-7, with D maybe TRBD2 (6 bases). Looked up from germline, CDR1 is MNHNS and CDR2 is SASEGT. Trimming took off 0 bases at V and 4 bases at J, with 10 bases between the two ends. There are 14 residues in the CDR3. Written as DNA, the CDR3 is TGTGCCAGCAGTGAAGCGCTTCGGGGGTACGAGCAGTACTTC. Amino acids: CASSEALRGYEQYF.

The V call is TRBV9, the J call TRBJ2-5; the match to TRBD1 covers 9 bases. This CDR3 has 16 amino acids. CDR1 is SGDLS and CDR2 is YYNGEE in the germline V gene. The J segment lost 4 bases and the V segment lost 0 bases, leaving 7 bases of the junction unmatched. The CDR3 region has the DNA TGTGCCAGCAGCGTAGCTGGGACAGGGAGAGGAGAGACCCAGTACTTC. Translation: CASSVAGTGRGETQYF.

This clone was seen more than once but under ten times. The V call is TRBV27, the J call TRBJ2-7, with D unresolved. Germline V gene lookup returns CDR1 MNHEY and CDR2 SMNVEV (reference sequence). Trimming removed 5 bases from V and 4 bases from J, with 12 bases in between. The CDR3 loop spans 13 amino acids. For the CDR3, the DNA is TGTGCCAGCAGTATCTCCTCGGGTTACGAGCAGTACTTC. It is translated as CASSISSGYEQYF.

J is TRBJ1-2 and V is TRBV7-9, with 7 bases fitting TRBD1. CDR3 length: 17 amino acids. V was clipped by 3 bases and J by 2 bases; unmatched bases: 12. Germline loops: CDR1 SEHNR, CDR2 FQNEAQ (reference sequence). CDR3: CASSFDRVGRLNYGYTF. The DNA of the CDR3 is TGTGCCAGCAGCTTCGACAGGGTTGGGCGCTTGAACTATGGCTACACCTTC.